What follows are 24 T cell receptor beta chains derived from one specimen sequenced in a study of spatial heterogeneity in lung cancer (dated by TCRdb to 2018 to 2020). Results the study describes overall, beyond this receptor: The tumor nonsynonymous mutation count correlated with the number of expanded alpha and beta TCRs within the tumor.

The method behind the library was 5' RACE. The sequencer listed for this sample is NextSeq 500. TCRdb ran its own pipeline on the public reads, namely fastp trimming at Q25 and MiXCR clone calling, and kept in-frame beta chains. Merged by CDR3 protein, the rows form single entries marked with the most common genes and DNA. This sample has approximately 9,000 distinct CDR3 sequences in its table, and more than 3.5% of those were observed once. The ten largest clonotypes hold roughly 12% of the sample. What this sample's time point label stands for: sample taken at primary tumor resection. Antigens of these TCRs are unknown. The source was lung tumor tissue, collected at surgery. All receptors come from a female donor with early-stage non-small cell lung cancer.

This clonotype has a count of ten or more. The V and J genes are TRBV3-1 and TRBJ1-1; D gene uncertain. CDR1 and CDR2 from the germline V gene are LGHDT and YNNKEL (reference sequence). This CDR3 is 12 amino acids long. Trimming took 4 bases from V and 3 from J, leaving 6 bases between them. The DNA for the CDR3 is TGTGCCAGCAGCCCCCGCGACACTGAAGCTTTCTTT. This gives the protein CASSPRDTEAFF.

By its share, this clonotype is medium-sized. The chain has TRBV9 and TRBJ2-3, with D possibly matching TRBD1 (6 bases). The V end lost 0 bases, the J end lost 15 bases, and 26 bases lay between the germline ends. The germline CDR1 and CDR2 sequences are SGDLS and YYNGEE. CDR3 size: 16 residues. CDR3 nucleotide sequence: TGTGCCAGCAGCGTAGCCGGGACAACTCCTCAGAGATACCTATATTTT. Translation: CASSVAGTTPQRYLYF.

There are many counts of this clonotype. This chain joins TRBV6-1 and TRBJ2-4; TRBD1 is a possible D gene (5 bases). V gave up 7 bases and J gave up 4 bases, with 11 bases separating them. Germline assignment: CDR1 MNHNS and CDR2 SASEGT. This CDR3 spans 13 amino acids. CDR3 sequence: CASNYRLKNIQYF. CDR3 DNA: TGTGCCAGCAATTACAGGTTAAAAAACATTCAGTACTTC.

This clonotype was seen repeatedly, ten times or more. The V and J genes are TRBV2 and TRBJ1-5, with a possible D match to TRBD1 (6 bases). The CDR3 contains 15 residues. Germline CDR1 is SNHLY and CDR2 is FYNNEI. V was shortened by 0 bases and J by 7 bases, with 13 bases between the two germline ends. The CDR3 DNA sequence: TGTGCCAGCAGTGAAGCAGGGGGGGGCAGGCAGCCCCAGCATTTT. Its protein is CASSEAGGGRQPQHF.

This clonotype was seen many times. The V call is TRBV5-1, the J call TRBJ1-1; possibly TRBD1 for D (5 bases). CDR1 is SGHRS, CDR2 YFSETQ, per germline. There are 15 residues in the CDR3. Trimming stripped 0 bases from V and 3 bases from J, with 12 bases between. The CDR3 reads CASSLGVGTYTEAFF. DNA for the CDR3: TGCGCCAGCAGCTTGGGTGTGGGGACTTACACTGAAGCTTTCTTT.

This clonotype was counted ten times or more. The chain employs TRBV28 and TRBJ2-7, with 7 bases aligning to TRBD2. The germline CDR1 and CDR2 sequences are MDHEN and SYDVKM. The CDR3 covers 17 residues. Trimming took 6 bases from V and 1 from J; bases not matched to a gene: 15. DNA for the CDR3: TGTGCCAGCAGCTCGTTCTGGGGGGGGGACCGTTCCTACGAGCAGTACTTC. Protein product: CASSSFWGGDRSYEQYF.

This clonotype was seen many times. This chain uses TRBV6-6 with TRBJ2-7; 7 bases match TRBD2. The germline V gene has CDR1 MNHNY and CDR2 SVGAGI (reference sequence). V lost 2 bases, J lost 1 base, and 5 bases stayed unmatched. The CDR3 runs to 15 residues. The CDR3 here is CASSYLAGVSYEQYF. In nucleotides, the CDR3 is TGTGCCAGCAGTTACCTCGCGGGGGTTTCCTACGAGCAGTACTTC.

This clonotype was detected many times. CDR3 sequence: CSARDPRTYYGYTF. Written as DNA, the CDR3 is TGCAGTGCTAGAGACCCCAGAACCTACTATGGCTACACCTTC. The gene calls are TRBV20-1 and TRBJ1-2; no reliable D call. From germline, CDR1 is DFQATT and CDR2 SNEGSKA (reference sequence). CDR3 length equals 14 residues. V shed 0 bases and J shed 3 bases, with 11 bases lying between them.

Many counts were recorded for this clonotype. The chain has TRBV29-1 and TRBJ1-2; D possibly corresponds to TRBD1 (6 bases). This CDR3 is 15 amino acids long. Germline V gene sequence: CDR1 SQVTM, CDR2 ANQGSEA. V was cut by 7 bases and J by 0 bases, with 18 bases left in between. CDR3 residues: CSGGGGARSNYGYTF. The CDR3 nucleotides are TGCAGCGGAGGTGGGGGGGCAAGATCTAACTATGGCTACACCTTC.

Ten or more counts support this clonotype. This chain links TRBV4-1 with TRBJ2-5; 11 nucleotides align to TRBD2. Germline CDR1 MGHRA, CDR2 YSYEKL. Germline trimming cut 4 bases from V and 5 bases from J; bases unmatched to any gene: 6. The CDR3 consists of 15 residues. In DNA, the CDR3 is TGCGCCAGCAGCCGAACTAGCGGGAGCATGGAGACCCAGTACTTC. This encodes CASSRTSGSMETQYF.

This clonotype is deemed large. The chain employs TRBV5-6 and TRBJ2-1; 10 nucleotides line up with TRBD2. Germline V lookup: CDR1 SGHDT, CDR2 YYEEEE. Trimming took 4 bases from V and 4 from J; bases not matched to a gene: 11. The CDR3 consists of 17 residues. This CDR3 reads CASSRRLAGLSYNEQFF. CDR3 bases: TGTGCCAGCAGCCGTCGACTAGCGGGCTTATCTTACAATGAGCAGTTCTTC. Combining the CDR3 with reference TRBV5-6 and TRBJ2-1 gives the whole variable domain DAGVTQSPTHLIKTRGQQVTLRCSPKSGHDTVSWYQQALGQGPQFIFQYYEEEERQRGNFPDRFSGHQFPNYSSELNVNALLLGDSALYLCASSRRLAGLSYNEQFFGPGTRLTVL.

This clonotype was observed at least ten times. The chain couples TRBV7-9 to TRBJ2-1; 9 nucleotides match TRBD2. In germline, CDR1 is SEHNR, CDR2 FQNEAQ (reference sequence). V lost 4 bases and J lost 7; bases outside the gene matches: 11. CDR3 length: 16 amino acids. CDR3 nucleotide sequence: TGTGCCAGCAGCTATGGAGTAGCGGGAGTACGGAATGAGCAGTTCTTC. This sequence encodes CASSYGVAGVRNEQFF.

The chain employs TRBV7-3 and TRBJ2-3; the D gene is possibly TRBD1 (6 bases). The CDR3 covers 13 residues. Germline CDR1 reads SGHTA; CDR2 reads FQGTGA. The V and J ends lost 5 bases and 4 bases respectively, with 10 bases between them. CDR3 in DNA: TGTGCCAGCAGCCGAACAGGGCCAGATACGCAGTATTTT. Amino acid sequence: CASSRTGPDTQYF.

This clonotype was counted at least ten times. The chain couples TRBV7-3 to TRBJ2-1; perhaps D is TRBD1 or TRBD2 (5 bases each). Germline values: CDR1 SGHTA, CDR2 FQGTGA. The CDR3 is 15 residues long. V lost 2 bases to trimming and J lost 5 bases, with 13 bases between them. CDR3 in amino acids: CASSLGGPGHNEQFF. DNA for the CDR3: TGTGCCAGCAGCTTAGGGGGTCCGGGGCACAATGAGCAGTTCTTC.

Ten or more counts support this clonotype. CDR3 in amino acids: CASSPLVGGLETQYF. DNA of the CDR3: TGTGCCAGCAGCCCCCTTGTGGGAGGCCTTGAGACCCAGTACTTC. The V call is TRBV11-2, the J call TRBJ2-5; D is possibly TRBD2 (6 bases). V was trimmed by 5 bases and J by 5 bases, leaving 18 bases between them. The CDR3 runs 15 residues. Looked up from germline, CDR1 is SGHAT and CDR2 is FQNNGV.

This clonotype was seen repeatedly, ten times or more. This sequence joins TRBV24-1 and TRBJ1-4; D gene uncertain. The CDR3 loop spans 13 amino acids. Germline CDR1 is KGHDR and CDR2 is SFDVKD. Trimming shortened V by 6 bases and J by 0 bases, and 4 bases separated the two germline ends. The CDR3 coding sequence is TGTGCCACCAGTTCGACAACTAATGAAAAACTGTTTTTT. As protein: CATSSTTNEKLFF.

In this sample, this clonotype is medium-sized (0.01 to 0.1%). The CDR3 region has the DNA TGTGCCAGCAGTTCCCAGGGGAACACTGAAGCTTTCTTT. As protein: CASSSQGNTEAFF. The rearrangement joins TRBV6-1 to TRBJ1-1, with a possible D match to TRBD1 (5 bases). Germline-derived CDR1 and CDR2 are MNHNS and SASEGT. V was cut by 5 bases and J by 1 base, with 8 bases left in between. CDR3 size: 13 residues.

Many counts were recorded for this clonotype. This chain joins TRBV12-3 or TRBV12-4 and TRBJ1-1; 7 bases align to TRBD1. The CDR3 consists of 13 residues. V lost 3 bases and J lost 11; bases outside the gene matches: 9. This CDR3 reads CASSLTGYRRAFF. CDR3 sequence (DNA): TGTGCCAGCAGTTTGACAGGGTACCGGAGGGCTTTCTTT.

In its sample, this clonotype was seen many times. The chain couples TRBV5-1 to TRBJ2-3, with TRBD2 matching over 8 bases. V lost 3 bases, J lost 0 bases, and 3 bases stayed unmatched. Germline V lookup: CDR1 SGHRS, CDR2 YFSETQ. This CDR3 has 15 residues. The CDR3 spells CASSWSGSSTDTQYF. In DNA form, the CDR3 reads TGCGCCAGCAGCTGGAGCGGGAGTAGCACAGATACGCAGTATTTT.

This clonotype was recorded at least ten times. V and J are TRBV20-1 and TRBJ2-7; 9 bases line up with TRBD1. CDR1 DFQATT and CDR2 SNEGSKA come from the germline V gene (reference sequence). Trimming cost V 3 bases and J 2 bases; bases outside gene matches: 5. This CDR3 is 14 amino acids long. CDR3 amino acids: CSARDRGLAYEQYF. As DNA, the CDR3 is TGCAGTGCTAGGGACAGGGGACTCGCCTACGAGCAGTACTTC.

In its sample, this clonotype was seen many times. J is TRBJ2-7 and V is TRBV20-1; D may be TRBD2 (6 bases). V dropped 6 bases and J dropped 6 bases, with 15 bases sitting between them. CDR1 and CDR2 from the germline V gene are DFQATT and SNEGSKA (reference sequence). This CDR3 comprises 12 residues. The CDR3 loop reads CSARPGAGEQYF. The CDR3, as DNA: TGCAGTGCCAGACCGGGAGCGGGCGAGCAGTACTTC.

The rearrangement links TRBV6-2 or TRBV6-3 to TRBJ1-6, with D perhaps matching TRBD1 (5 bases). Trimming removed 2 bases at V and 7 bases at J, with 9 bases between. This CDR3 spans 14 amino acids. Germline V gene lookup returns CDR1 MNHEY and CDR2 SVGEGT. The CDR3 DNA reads TGTGCCAGCAGTTACGCAGGGAGGAATTCACCCCTCCACTTT. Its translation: CASSYAGRNSPLHF.

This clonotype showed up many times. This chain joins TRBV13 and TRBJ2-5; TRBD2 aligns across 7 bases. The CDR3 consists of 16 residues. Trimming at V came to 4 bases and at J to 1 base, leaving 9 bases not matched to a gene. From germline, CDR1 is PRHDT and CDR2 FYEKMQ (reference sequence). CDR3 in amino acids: CASSSRREFGQETQYF. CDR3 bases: TGTGCCAGCAGCTCAAGGCGGGAGTTTGGCCAAGAGACCCAGTACTTC.

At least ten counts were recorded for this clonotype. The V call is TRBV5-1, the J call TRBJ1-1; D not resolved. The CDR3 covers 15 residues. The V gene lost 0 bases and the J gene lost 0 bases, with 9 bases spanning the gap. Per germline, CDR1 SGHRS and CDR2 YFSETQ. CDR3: CASSLVGQVNTEAFF. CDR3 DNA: TGCGCCAGCAGCTTGGTAGGTCAGGTGAACACTGAAGCTTTCTTT. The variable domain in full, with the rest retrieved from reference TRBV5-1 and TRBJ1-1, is KAGVTQTPRYLIKTRGQQVTLSCSPISGHRSVSWYQQTPGQGLQFLFEYFSETQRNKGNFPGRFSGRQFSNSRSEMNVSTLELGDSALYLCASSLVGQVNTEAFFGQGTRLTVV.